This is a list of T cell receptor beta chains from one sample in a study of cytomegalovirus exposure and HLA in healthy donors. The repertoire was sequenced with immunoSEQ multiplex PCR; TCRdb's copy has only in-frame clones and lacks some. The sample records 150,000 to 200,000 clones, more than 80% being singletons. Sequencing input: PBMCs. These receptors originate from a woman in her 50s in good health and CMV-seropositive. Both conserved end residues are part of each CDR3. The D gene is left open where the match is weak. Rows give clone size only sometimes, using once, few, many, or a class for an expanded clone.

TRBJ2-7 | TRBD2 | TRBV11-2 | . | TGTGCCAGCAGCCTATTAGCGGGGCTTTCCTACGAGCAGTACTTC | CASSLLAGLSYEQYF
TRBJ1-1 | TRBD1 | TRBV6-5 | . | TGTGCCAGCAGTTTGACAGGGAGTAATTCTGAAGCTTTCTTT | CASSLTGSNSEAFF
TRBJ2-7 | TRBD1 | TRBV5-8 | . | TGTGCCAGCAGCCTCCGGACAGGGGGGAATTTTAACTACGAGCAGTACTTC | CASSLRTGGNFNYEQYF
TRBJ2-1 | TRBD2 | TRBV19 | . | TGTGCCAGTAGTATAGACCCACGGACTAGCGGGGGAGGGAGGCAGTTCTTC | CASSIDPRTSGGGRQFF
TRBJ1-2 | TRBD1 | TRBV6-5 | . | TGTGCCAGCAGTACAGGGGGCAACTATGGCTACACCTTC | CASSTGGNYGYTF
TRBJ2-1 | TRBD2 | TRBV7-7 | . | TGTGCTAGCAGCTTAGGTGCCCTAGCGGACTACAATGAGCAGTTCTTC | CASSLGALADYNEQFF
TRBJ2-5 | TRBD2 | TRBV11-3 | once | TGTGCCAGCAGCCCTAGCGGGGGTACTCAAGAGACCCAGTACTTC | CASSPSGGTQETQYF
TRBJ2-6 | TRBD2 | TRBV7-9 | . | TGTGCCAGCAGCCCCAGCGGGGTGTCTGGGGCCAACGTCCTGACTTTC | CASSPSGVSGANVLTF
TRBJ1-1 | . | TRBV21-1 | . | TGTGCCAGCGCGCCCGAACCGGCCCCGAGGGTACACACTGAAGCTTTCTTT | CASAPEPAPRVHTEAFF
TRBJ1-2 | TRBD1 | TRBV5-1 | . | TGCGCCAGCAGCTCCCAGGGGGGTGGCTACACCTTC | CASSSQGGGYTF
TRBJ2-2 | . | TRBV5-1 | few | TGCGCCAGCAGCTCCGACTACACCGGGGAGCTGTTTTTT | CASSSDYTGELFF
TRBJ1-2 | . | TRBV5-1 | . | TGCACCAGCAGCCCCGATATCGCGCAGACTAACTGTGGCTACACCTTC | CTSSPDIAQTNCGYTF
TRBJ2-3 | TRBD2 | TRBV7-3 | . | TGTGCCAGCAGCTTAGGGCTAGCGGGGACAGATACGCAGTATTTT | CASSLGLAGTDTQYF
TRBJ2-3 | TRBD2 | TRBV7-3 | . | TGTGCCAGCAGCTTGGGACTAGCGGGGGGAGCAGATACGCAGTATTTT | CASSLGLAGGADTQYF
TRBJ2-6 | . | TRBV7-6 | . | TGTGCCAGCAGCTTAGCAATGAGCTCTGGGGCCAACGTCCTGACTTTC | CASSLAMSSGANVLTF
TRBJ2-3 | TRBD2 | TRBV7-8 | . | TGTGCCAGCAGCTTAGTTCTTGCGGGGGGAACTCATAGCACAGATACGCAGTATTTT | CASSLVLAGGTHSTDTQYF
TRBJ2-7 | . | TRBV4-1 | . | TGCGCCAGCAGCCAAGAAAGGGGTGGCGAGCAGTACTTC | CASSQERGGEQYF
TRBJ2-3 | . | TRBV10-3 | . | TGTGCCACCACGCCGGGCAGTGCGGGAGATACGCAGTATTTT | CATTPGSAGDTQYF
TRBJ2-7 | . | TRBV5-5 | . | TGTGCCAGCAGCTTAACACCGAATACCTACGAGCAGTACTTC | CASSLTPNTYEQYF
TRBJ2-1 | . | TRBV28 | . | TGTGCCAGCAGAAGGGGGAATAAACGGGGAAATGAGCAGTTCTTC | CASRRGNKRGNEQFF
TRBJ2-4 | TRBD1 | TRBV7-9 | . | TGTGCCAGCAGCAGACAGGGGGCGGAAAACATTCAGTACTTC | CASSRQGAENIQYF
TRBJ2-7 | . | TRBV19 | . | TGTGCCAGTAGCGACAGGCGCTCCTACGAGCAGTACTTC | CASSDRRSYEQYF
TRBJ2-5 | . | TRBV4-1 | . | TGCGCCAGCAGCCAAGGGTGGGAAGGCCTAGCAGAGACCCAGTACTTC | CASSQGWEGLAETQYF
TRBJ2-4 | . | TRBV9 | . | TGTGCCAGCAGCCCCCAGACAGGGAGGAACATTCAGTACTTC | CASSPQTGRNIQYF
TRBJ2-1 | . | TRBV4-1 | . | TGCGCCAGCAGCCAAGACCGGGATTACAATGAGCAGTTCTTC | CASSQDRDYNEQFF
TRBJ1-2 | TRBD1 | TRBV5-5 | few | TGTGCCAGCAGCCCTGGGACAGGGAATGGCTACACCTTC | CASSPGTGNGYTF
TRBJ2-3 | TRBD2 | TRBV2 | . | TGTGCCAGCAGTGAACTAGCGGGGGGGCAAGGAGATACGCAGTATTTT | CASSELAGGQGDTQYF
TRBJ2-7 | TRBD1 | TRBV10-3 | once | TGTGCCACCGTACAGGGGGCTTCGTACGAGCAGTACTTC | CATVQGASYEQYF
TRBJ1-4 | TRBD1 | TRBV2 | . | TGTGCCAGCAGGGCCGACAGGGCAACTAATGAAAAACTGTTTTTT | CASRADRATNEKLFF
TRBJ2-2 | . | TRBV18 | . | TGTGCCAGCTCACCATCCAGGGTGGCGGGGGAGCTGTTTTTT | CASSPSRVAGELFF
TRBJ2-7 | TRBD1 | TRBV7-9 | . | TGTTCCAGCAGCCAGGCTGGGACAGCCAGCTACGAGCAGTACTTC | CSSSQAGTASYEQYF
TRBJ2-6 | TRBD1 | TRBV6-1 | . | TGTGCCAGCAGGGAAGGAGTTGGGACAGGGGTCTCTGGGGCCAACGTCCTGACTTTC | CASREGVGTGVSGANVLTF